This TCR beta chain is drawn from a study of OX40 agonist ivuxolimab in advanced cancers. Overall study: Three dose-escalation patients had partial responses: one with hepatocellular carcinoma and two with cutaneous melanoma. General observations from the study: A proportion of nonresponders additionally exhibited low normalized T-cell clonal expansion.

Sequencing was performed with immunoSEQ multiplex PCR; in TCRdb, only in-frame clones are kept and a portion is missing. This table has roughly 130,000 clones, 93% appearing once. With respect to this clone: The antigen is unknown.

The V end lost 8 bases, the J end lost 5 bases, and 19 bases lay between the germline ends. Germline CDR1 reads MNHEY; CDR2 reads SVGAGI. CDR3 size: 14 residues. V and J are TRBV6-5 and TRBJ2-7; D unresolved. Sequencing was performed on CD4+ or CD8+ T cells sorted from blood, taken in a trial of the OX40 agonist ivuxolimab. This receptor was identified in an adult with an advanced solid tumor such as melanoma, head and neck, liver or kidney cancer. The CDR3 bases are TGTGCCAGCGGAGCGCCAACTGTTTCCCACGAGCAGTACTTC. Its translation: CASGAPTVSHEQYF.